Below are 30 T cell receptor beta chains sequenced from a single sample in a study of T cell repertoires in cytomegalovirus infection. TCRdb used MiXCR to reprocess the reads, holding one entry per CDR3 protein. The sample lists under 300,000 distinct CDR3 sequences; 12% were seen once. Sample: PBMCs. Receptor source: a human donor in good health (CMV status not recorded). Some clones in this sample may be carry-over from other donors' samples.

This clonotype has only a few counts. The CDR3 spells CASSLLTSGVHEQYF. The CDR3 bases are TGTGCCAGCAGCCTGTTGACTAGCGGGGTCCACGAGCAGTACTTC. V usage is TRBV4-2 and J usage is TRBJ2-7; 11 bases align to TRBD2. The CDR3 spans 15 residues. J gave up 5 bases and V 4 bases, and 7 bases lay outside the gene matches. Germline-derived CDR1 and CDR2 are LGHNA and YNFKEQ.

The CDR3 DNA reads as TGTGCTAGTGGTTGGGGGACGCCGATTAGCTCTGGGGCCAACGTCCTGACTTTC. Amino acid sequence: CASGWGTPISSGANVLTF. J is TRBJ2-6 and V is TRBV12-5; D may correspond to TRBD1 or TRBD2 (5 bases each). Trimming cost V 4 bases and J 0 bases, with 16 bases left between them. CDR1 LGHNT and CDR2 FRNRAP come from the germline V gene. This CDR3 is built from 18 residues.

This clonotype appeared a single time. J is TRBJ2-2 and V is TRBV2; TRBD2 matches 10 bases. J gave up 1 base and V 7 bases, and 3 bases lay outside the gene matches. CDR1 and CDR2 (germline): SNHLY, FYNNEI. The CDR3 runs to 15 residues. The CDR3 DNA reads as TGTGCCAGCAAGAGGACTAGCGGGAACACCGGGGAGCTGTTTTTT. The encoded protein is CASKRTSGNTGELFF.

This clonotype was found many times. The chain uses TRBV12-3 or TRBV12-4 and TRBJ2-7, with 7 bases that match TRBD1. This CDR3 spans 13 amino acids. V shed 7 bases and J 6 bases; nucleotides not matched to a gene: 9. DNA for the CDR3: TGTGCCAGCAAGCCGACGGGACAGCTCGAGCAGTACTTC. Protein product: CASKPTGQLEQYF.

This clonotype was seen repeatedly, ten times or more. The DNA for the CDR3 is TGTGCCAGCAGCTCCCAGGACAGGGCGAGGATGAACACTGAAGCTTTCTTT. The encoded protein is CASSSQDRARMNTEAFF. This sequence joins TRBV5-5 and TRBJ1-1; 8 nucleotides match TRBD1. V lost 3 bases, J lost 0 bases, and 10 bases stayed unmatched. The CDR3 extends over 17 amino acids. Per germline, CDR1 SGHKS and CDR2 YYEKEE (reference sequence). The full variable domain, completed using reference TRBV5-5 and TRBJ1-1, is DAGVTQSPTHLIKTRGQQVTLRCSPISGHKSVSWYQQVLGQGPQFIFQYYEKEERGRGNFPDRFSARQFPNYSSELNVNALLLGDSALYLCASSSQDRARMNTEAFFGQGTRLTVV.

Ten or more counts support this clonotype. The chain joins TRBV7-2 to TRBJ2-5; D ambiguous. The CDR3 covers 14 residues. Germline values: CDR1 SGHTA, CDR2 FQGNSA. The V and J ends lost 5 bases and 5 bases respectively, with 15 bases between them. The DNA for the CDR3 is TGTGCCAGCAGCCCTGGGTGGAGTGGGGAGACCCAGTACTTC. As protein: CASSPGWSGETQYF. The full variable domain, completed using reference TRBV7-2 and TRBJ2-5, is GAGVSQSPSNKVTEKGKDVELRCDPISGHTALYWYRQSLGQGLEFLIYFQGNSAPDKSGLPSDRFSAERTGGSVSTLTIQRTQQEDSAVYLCASSPGWSGETQYFGPGTRLLVL.

This clonotype was detected many times. The V call is TRBV7-2, the J call TRBJ2-2; D uncertain. V dropped 5 bases and J dropped 5 bases, with 9 bases sitting between them. In germline, CDR1 is SGHTA, CDR2 FQGNSA. There are 13 residues in the CDR3. The CDR3 nucleotides are TGTGCCAGCAGCCACTCCTTGACCGGGGAGCTGTTTTTT. Amino acids: CASSHSLTGELFF.

There are a few counts of this clonotype. J is TRBJ1-2 and V is TRBV18; the D is unclear. Per the germline V gene, CDR1 is KGHSH and CDR2 is LQKENI. The CDR3 is 15 amino acids. Trimming left V 2 bases short and J 1 base short, with 11 bases between. The CDR3, as DNA: TGTGCCAGCTCACCAGATCCGGGGTATAACTATGGCTACACCTTC. It encodes CASSPDPGYNYGYTF. The whole variable domain, remainder taken from reference TRBV18 and TRBJ1-2, is NAGVMQNPRHLVRRRGQEARLRCSPMKGHSHVYWYRQLPEEGLKFMVYLQKENIIDESGMPKERFSAEFPKEGPSILRIQQVVRGDSAAYFCASSPDPGYNYGYTFGSGTRLTVV.

This clonotype was seen repeatedly, ten times or more. The CDR3, as DNA: TGTGCCAGCAGCTTCCAGTTCGGGTCCTACAATGAGCAGTTCTTC. Amino acids: CASSFQFGSYNEQFF. The rearrangement uses TRBV7-7 and TRBJ2-1; D is unresolved. The V gene's germline CDR1 is SSHAT and CDR2 FNYEAQ (reference sequence). Trimming stripped 3 bases from V and 1 base from J, with 10 bases between. The CDR3 totals 15 residues.

This clonotype was counted only a few times. V is TRBV7-2 and J is TRBJ2-1; D possibly corresponds to TRBD2 (5 bases). The CDR3 runs to 13 residues. Trimming removed 1 base at V and 10 bases at J, with 11 bases between. CDR1 and CDR2 (germline): SGHTA, FQGNSA. The CDR3 region is CASSLGGRDEQFF. The CDR3 DNA reads TGTGCCAGCAGCTTAGGAGGGCGAGACGAGCAGTTCTTC.

The CDR3 DNA reads TGTGCCAGCAGGGAGGGGGGTATCCACAATGAGCAGTTCTTC. It translates to CASREGGIHNEQFF. J is TRBJ2-1 and V is TRBV28; D might be TRBD1 or TRBD2, each matching 6 bases. V lost 6 bases to trimming and J lost 5 bases, with 14 bases between them. Germline V gene data show CDR1 as MDHEN and CDR2 as SYDVKM. The CDR3 runs to 14 residues.

This clonotype was detected many times. This chain links TRBV27 with TRBJ1-2; 7 nucleotides agree with TRBD1. Per the germline V gene, CDR1 is MNHEY and CDR2 is SMNVEV (reference sequence). Trimming cost V 0 bases and J 4 bases; bases outside gene matches: 5. The CDR3 consists of 15 residues. The CDR3 region has the DNA TGTGCCAGCAGTTTATCGCACAGGGGAAGCTATGGCTACACCTTC. Translating it yields CASSLSHRGSYGYTF.

This chain joins TRBV3-1 and TRBJ2-5, with TRBD2 matching over 9 bases. After removal of 4 bases from V and 5 bases from J, the junction contained 5 bases not matched to a gene. The length of the CDR3 is 14 residues. Germline loops: CDR1 LGHDT, CDR2 YNNKEL (reference sequence). CDR3 loop: CASSRSGSQETQYF. Here the CDR3 DNA reads TGTGCCAGCAGCCGTAGCGGGAGCCAGGAGACCCAGTACTTC.

The rearrangement joins TRBV28 to TRBJ2-5; tentatively, D is TRBD1 (5 bases). The length of the CDR3 is 18 residues. The V gene's germline CDR1 is MDHEN and CDR2 SYDVKM. The germline V and J ends were trimmed by 5 bases and 0 bases, with 22 bases remaining between them. The CDR3 DNA is TGTGCCAGCAGTCCAAGTACAGGAGAAGGACCGTACCAAGAGACCCAGTACTTC. Amino acid sequence: CASSPSTGEGPYQETQYF.

This clonotype was picked up a small number of times. The rearrangement joins TRBV10-3 to TRBJ2-2; D unresolved. This CDR3 region has 13 residues. From germline, CDR1 is ENHRY and CDR2 SYGVKD. V was clipped by 6 bases and J by 4 bases, with 9 bases between them. Here the CDR3 DNA reads TGTGCCATCAGCGGGTCCACCACCGGGGAGCTGTTTTTT. Amino acids: CAISGSTTGELFF.

Worth noting for this clonotype: A much larger clone sits a single nucleotide away, making a read error possible. The V gene is TRBV6-5, the J gene TRBJ2-2, with 7 bases lining up with TRBD2. This CDR3 is built from 17 residues. The germline V gene encodes CDR1 MNHEY and CDR2 SVGAGI. CDR3 loop: CPSTSSLAVASTGELFF. DNA of the CDR3: TGTCCCAGCACTTCGAGTCTAGCGGTAGCGAGTACCGGGGAGCTGTTTTTT.

As DNA, the CDR3 is TGTGCCAGCAGTGGGAGGACAGGGAATGATCAGCCCCAGCATTTT. Translation gives CASSGRTGNDQPQHF. V is TRBV28 and J is TRBJ1-5; TRBD1 agrees at 8 bases. CDR3 length: 15 residues. CDR1 and CDR2 (germline): MDHEN, SYDVKM. The trim removed 5 bases at V and 5 bases at J, leaving 8 bases unmatched.

This clonotype was recorded many times. This rearrangement joins TRBV19 to TRBJ1-5; no reliable D call. Trimming took off 2 bases at V and 4 bases at J, with 6 bases between the two ends. The CDR3 extends over 13 amino acids. Germline CDR1 reads LNHDA; CDR2 reads SQIVND (reference sequence). The CDR3 region is CASSIRRNQPQHF. CDR3 DNA: TGTGCCAGTAGTATAAGAAGGAATCAGCCCCAGCATTTT.

A few counts support this clonotype. The chain combines TRBV19 with TRBJ1-1; no definite D call. The germline CDR1 and CDR2 sequences are LNHDA and SQIVND (reference sequence). The CDR3 is 13 residues long. V was trimmed by 5 bases and J by 0 bases, leaving 7 bases between them. CDR3 amino acids: CASSGFLNTEAFF. In DNA form, the CDR3 reads TGTGCCAGTAGTGGATTTTTGAACACTGAAGCTTTCTTT. Full variable domain (outside the CDR3, taken from reference TRBV19 and TRBJ1-1): DGGITQSPKYLFRKEGQNVTLSCEQNLNHDAMYWYRQDPGQGLRLIYYSQIVNDFQKGDIAEGYSVSREKKESFPLTVTSAQKNPTAFYLCASSGFLNTEAFFGQGTRLTVV.

Notes on this clonotype: An end of the junction does not agree with germline; a read error may underlie this. The rearrangement joins TRBV5-3 to TRBJ2-5; maybe TRBD2 (6 bases). TRBV5-3 is treated as an ORF (open reading frame) with a function not yet certain. CDR3 length equals 15 residues. This CDR3 is CASSSAGTFQETQYF. In DNA form, the CDR3 reads TGTGCCAGCAGCTCGGCGGGGACCTTTCAAGAGACCCAGTACTTC.

Many counts were recorded for this clonotype. The chain carries TRBV24-1 and TRBJ2-4; D is uncertain. Trimming removed 4 bases at V and 0 bases at J, with 9 bases between. Germline-derived CDR1 and CDR2 are KGHDR and SFDVKD. The length of the CDR3 is 15 residues. DNA of the CDR3: TGTGCCACCAGTGACCCCGCCCGAGCCAAAAACATTCAGTACTTC. Residues: CATSDPARAKNIQYF.

This clonotype was seen at least ten times. The chain carries TRBV7-2 and TRBJ2-2; the D gene is possibly TRBD1 (5 bases). The V end was cut by 8 bases, the J end by 4 bases, with 20 bases between. Germline V lookup: CDR1 SGHTA, CDR2 FQGNSA. CDR3 length: 16 amino acids. The CDR3 DNA reads as TGTGCCAGCCGATCCACGCCGGACACCAGCACCGGGGAGCTGTTTTTT. Its translation: CASRSTPDTSTGELFF.

This clonotype appeared many times. This rearrangement joins TRBV5-1 to TRBJ2-2; 12 bases line up with TRBD1. Germline CDR1 reads SGHRS; CDR2 reads YFSETQ. The CDR3 totals 15 residues. J was trimmed by 6 bases and V by 4 bases; bases with no gene match: 4. The CDR3 reads CASSTGTGGPGELFF. The CDR3 DNA is TGCGCCAGCAGCACCGGGACAGGGGGCCCCGGGGAGCTGTTTTTT.

This chain links TRBV4-3 with TRBJ2-6; unclear D gene. The CDR3 extends over 17 amino acids. Germline assignment: CDR1 LGHNA and CDR2 YSLEER. Between the trimmed V and J ends, which lost 4 bases and 1 base, there was a span of 14 bases. CDR3: CASSLIVRQSGANVLTF. CDR3 nucleotides: TGCGCCAGCAGCCTTATCGTTCGTCAATCTGGGGCCAACGTCCTGACTTTC.

The chain joins TRBV18 to TRBJ2-7; D remains ambiguous. Trimming took 3 bases from V and 6 from J, leaving 15 bases between them. Germline-derived CDR1 and CDR2 are KGHSH and LQKENI. The CDR3 extends over 14 amino acids. The CDR3 here is CASSPRQGDPEQYF. The CDR3 nucleotides are TGTGCCAGCTCACCCCGGCAAGGAGACCCCGAGCAGTACTTC.

This clonotype appeared many times. The chain carries TRBV12-3 or TRBV12-4 and TRBJ2-7, with 9 nucleotides matching TRBD1. The ends lost 7 bases at V and 5 bases at J; junction bases unmatched: 15. This CDR3 has 16 residues. The CDR3 DNA follows: TGTGCCAGCACCCCAAATATCGGACAGGGGAAACACGAGCAGTACTTC. Its translation is CASTPNIGQGKHEQYF.

This clonotype was seen more than once but under ten times. The gene calls are TRBV19 and TRBJ2-3; perhaps TRBD1 as D (6 bases). The CDR3 length is 13 residues. CDR1 and CDR2 (germline): LNHDA, SQIVND (reference sequence). Between the trimmed V and J ends, which lost 8 bases and 0 bases, there was a span of 9 bases. The CDR3 bases are TGTGCCAGTCGGACAGACAGCACAGATACGCAGTATTTT. Encoded protein: CASRTDSTDTQYF.

Turning to this clonotype: A read error may be the cause here, since a much bigger clone is one base away. The rearrangement joins TRBV3-1 to TRBJ2-1; a weak D match, TRBD1 (5 bases). V lost 7 bases and J 5 bases, leaving 6 bases between the germline ends. The CDR3 is 11 amino acids. Germline CDR1 is LGHDT and CDR2 is YNNKEL (reference sequence). Here the CDR3 reads CASTRDNEQFF. In nucleotides, the CDR3 is TGTGCCAGCACCAGGGACAATGAGCAGTTCTTC.

This clonotype occurred many times. The V gene is TRBV6-1, the J gene TRBJ2-5; 10 positions agree with TRBD1. CDR3 length: 14 residues. Losses at the gene ends were 5 bases for V and 4 bases for J; bases not matched to a gene: 4. Germline-derived CDR1 and CDR2 are MNHNS and SASEGT. This CDR3 reads CASSYDRGRETQYF. The CDR3 DNA is TGTGCCAGCAGTTACGACAGGGGGCGAGAGACCCAGTACTTC.

This clonotype was detected many times. V usage is TRBV7-2 and J usage is TRBJ2-3; a possible D gene is TRBD2 (5 bases). Deletions cut 1 base from V and 5 bases from J, with 16 bases between. The CDR3 consists of 16 residues. The germline CDR1 and CDR2 sequences are SGHTA and FQGNSA. CDR3 protein: CASSLDGSSSKDTQYF. The CDR3 DNA reads as TGTGCCAGCAGCTTAGACGGGTCTAGCTCTAAAGATACGCAGTATTTT.